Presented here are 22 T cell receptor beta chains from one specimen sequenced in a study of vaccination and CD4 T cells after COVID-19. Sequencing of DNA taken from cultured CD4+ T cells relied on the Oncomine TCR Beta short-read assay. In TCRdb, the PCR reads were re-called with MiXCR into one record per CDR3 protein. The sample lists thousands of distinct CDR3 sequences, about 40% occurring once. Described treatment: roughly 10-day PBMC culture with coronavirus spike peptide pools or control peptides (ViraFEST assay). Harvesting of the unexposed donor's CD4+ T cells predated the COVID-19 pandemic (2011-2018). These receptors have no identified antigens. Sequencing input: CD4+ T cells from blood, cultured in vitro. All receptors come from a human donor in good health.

In DNA form, the CDR3 reads TGTGCCAGCAGCTTAGCAGGGGACACCGGGGAGCTGTTTTTT. Translating gives CASSLAGDTGELFF. V and J are TRBV7-9 and TRBJ2-2, with a tentative D call TRBD1 (5 bases). Looked up from germline, CDR1 is SEHNR and CDR2 is FQNEAQ (reference sequence). This CDR3 comprises 14 residues. Trimming removed 0 bases at V and 3 bases at J, with 5 bases between.

The CDR3 DNA reads TGTGCCAGCAGCTTTACCCAGGGGAAGAGCACTGAAGCTTTCTTT. Its translation: CASSFTQGKSTEAFF. The genes are TRBV7-9 and TRBJ1-1; tentative D call: TRBD1 (6 bases). Trimming removed 3 bases from V and 4 bases from J, with 15 bases in between. The germline V gene encodes CDR1 SEHNR and CDR2 FQNEAQ (reference sequence). The CDR3 extends over 15 amino acids.

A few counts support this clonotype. The CDR3 here is CASSELAGERDTQYF. The DNA for the CDR3 is TGTGCCAGCAGTGAACTAGCGGGGGAGCGAGATACGCAGTATTTT. The chain employs TRBV6-4 and TRBJ2-3; 11 nucleotides agree with TRBD2. CDR1 is MRHNA, CDR2 SNTAGT, per germline. V lost 3 bases to trimming and J lost 5 bases; unmatched junction nucleotides: 4. CDR3 length: 15 residues.

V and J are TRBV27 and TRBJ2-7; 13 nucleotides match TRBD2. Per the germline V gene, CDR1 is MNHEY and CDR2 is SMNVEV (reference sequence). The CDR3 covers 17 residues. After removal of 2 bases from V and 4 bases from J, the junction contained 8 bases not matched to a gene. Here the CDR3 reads CASSLVLTSGGLYEQYF. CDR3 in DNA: TGTGCCAGCAGTTTAGTGTTGACTAGCGGGGGGCTGTACGAGCAGTACTTC.

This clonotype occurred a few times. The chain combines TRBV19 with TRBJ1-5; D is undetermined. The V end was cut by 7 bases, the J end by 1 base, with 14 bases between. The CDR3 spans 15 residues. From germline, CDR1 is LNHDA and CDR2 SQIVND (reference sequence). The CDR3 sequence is CASTLFGWSNQPQHF. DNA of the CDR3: TGTGCCAGTACCCTCTTCGGTTGGAGCAATCAGCCCCAGCATTTT.

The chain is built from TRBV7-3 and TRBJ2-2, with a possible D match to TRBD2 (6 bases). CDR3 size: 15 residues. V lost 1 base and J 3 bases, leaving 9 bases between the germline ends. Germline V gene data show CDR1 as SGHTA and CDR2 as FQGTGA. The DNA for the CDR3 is TGTGCCAGCAGCTTAAGGGGGGTCGACACCGGGGAGCTGTTTTTT. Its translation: CASSLRGVDTGELFF.

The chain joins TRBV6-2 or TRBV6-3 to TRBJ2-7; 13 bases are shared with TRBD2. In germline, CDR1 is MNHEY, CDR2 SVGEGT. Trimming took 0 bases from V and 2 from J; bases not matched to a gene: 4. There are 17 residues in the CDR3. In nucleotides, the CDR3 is TGTGCCAGCAGTTACTCGTTACTAGCGGGGGGGCCCTACGAGCAGTACTTC. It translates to CASSYSLLAGGPYEQYF.

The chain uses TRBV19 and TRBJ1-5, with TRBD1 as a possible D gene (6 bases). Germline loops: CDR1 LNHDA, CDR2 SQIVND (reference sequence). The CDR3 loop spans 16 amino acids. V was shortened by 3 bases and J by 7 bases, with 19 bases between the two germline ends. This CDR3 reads CASSINLWGAGQPQHF. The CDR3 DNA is TGTGCCAGTAGTATCAATTTGTGGGGGGCAGGGCAGCCCCAGCATTTT.

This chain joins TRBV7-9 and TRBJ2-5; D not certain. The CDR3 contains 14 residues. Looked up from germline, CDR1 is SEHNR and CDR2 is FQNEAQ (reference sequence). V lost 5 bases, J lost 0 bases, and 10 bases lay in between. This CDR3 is CASSREGYQETQYF. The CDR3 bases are TGTGCCAGCAGCCGAGAAGGGTACCAAGAGACCCAGTACTTC.

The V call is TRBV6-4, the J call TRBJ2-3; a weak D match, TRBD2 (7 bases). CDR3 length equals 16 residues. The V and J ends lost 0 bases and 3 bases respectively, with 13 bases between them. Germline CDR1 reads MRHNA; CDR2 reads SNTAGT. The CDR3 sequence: CASSDSRGGGTDTQYF. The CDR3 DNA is TGTGCCAGCAGTGACTCGAGAGGGGGGGGTACAGATACGCAGTATTTT.

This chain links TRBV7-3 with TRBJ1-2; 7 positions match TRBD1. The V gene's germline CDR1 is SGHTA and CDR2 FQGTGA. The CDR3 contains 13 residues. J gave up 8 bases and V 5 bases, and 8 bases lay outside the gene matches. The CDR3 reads CASSLGQAGGYTF. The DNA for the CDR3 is TGTGCCAGCAGCCTTGGACAGGCAGGCGGCTACACCTTC.

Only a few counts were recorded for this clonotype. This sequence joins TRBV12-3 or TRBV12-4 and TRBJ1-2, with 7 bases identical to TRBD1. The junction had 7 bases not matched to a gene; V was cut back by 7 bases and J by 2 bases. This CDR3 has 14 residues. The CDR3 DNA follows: TGTGCCAGCATTATTGGACAGGCCAACTATGGCTACACCTTC. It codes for CASIIGQANYGYTF.

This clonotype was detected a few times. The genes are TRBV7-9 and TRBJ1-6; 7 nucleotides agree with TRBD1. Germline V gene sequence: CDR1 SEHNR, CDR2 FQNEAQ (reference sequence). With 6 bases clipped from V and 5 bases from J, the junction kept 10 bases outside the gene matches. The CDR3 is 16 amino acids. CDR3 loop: CASRGLRQGNNSPLHF. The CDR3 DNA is TGTGCCAGCAGAGGACTCCGACAGGGTAATAATTCACCCCTCCACTTT.

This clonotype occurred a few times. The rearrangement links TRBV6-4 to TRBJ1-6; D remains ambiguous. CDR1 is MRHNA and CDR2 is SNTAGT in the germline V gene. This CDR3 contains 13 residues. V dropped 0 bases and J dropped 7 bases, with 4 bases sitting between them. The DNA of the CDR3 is TGTGCCAGCAGTGACTCGAACAATTCACCCCTCCACTTT. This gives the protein CASSDSNNSPLHF.

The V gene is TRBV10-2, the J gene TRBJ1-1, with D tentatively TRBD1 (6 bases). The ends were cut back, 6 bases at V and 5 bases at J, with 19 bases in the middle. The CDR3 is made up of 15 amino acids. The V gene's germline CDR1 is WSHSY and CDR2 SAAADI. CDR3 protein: CASRQGLLPRTEAFF. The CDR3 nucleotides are TGCGCCAGCAGACAGGGTCTTCTACCGAGGACTGAAGCTTTCTTT.

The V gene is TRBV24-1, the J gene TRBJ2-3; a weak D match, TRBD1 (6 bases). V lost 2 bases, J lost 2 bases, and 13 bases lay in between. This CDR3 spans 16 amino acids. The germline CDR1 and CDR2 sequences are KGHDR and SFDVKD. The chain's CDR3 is CATSDSGQPPTDTQYF. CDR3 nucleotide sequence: TGTGCCACCAGTGATTCAGGACAGCCTCCCACAGATACGCAGTATTTT.

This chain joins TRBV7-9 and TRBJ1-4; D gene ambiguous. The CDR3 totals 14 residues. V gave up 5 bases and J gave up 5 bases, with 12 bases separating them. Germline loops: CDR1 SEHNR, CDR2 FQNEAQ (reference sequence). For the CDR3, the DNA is TGTGCCAGCAGCCAGTTGGCAGGCAATGAAAAACTGTTTTTT. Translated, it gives CASSQLAGNEKLFF.

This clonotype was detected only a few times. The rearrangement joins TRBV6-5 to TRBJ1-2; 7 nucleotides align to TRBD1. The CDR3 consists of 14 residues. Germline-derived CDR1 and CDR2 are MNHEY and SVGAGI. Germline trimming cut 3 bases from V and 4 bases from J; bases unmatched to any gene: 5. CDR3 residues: CASSYDRESYGYTF. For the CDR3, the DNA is TGTGCCAGCAGTTATGACAGGGAAAGCTATGGCTACACCTTC.

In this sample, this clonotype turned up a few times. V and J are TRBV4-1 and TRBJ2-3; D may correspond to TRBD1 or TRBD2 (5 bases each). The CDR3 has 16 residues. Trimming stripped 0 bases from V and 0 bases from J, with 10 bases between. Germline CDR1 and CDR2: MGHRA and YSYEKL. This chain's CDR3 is CASSQDRWDSTDTQYF. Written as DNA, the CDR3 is TGCGCCAGCAGCCAAGATCGGTGGGACAGCACAGATACGCAGTATTTT.

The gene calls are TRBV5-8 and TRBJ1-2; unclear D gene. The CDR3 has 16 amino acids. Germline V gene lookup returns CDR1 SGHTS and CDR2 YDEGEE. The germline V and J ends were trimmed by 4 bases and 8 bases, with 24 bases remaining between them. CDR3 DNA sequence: TGTGCCAGCAGCGTCGATCCGGTTCACCGTTGGAACGGCTACACCTTC. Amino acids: CASSVDPVHRWNGYTF.

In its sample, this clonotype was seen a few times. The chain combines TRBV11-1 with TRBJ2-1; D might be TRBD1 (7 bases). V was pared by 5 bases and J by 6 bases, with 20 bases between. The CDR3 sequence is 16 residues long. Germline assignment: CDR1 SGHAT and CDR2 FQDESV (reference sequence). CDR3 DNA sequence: TGTGCCAGCAGCCTCAGGACAGGAGGGAATATCAATGAGCAGTTCTTC. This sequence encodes CASSLRTGGNINEQFF.

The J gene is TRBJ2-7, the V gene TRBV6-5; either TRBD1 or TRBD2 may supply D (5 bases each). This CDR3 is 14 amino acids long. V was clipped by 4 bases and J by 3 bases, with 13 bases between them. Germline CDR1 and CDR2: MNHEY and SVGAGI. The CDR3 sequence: CASSWTRGDYEQYF. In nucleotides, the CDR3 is TGTGCCAGCAGTTGGACACGGGGAGACTACGAGCAGTACTTC.